This T cell receptor (beta chain) was retrieved from a study of T cells after yellow fever vaccination. Broader study findings: Boosting was followed by the reappearance of most primary-vaccination clones (approximately 97% CD4, 88% CD8). Weaker in magnitude, the secondary response showed a faster peak on day 5 versus 15.

Germline values: CDR1 MNHEY, CDR2 SVGEGT. The ends lost 0 bases at V and 4 bases at J; junction bases unmatched: 4. The CDR3 contains 16 residues. In making TCR cDNA, 5'RACE template switching added a universal primer site and UMIs to it. One entry per CDR3 protein, called by TCRdb with MiXCR from the 5' RACE reads. The sample has some 350,000 distinct CDR3 sequences, about 9.5% seen once; the top ten hold over 15%. There are a few counts of this clonotype. Antigen unknown. This clonotype was obtained from a man aged 18 to 29 who received the YFV17D yellow fever vaccine. The chain recombines TRBV6-2 or TRBV6-3 with TRBJ1-1, with 11 bases that match TRBD1. This specimen was PBMCs, taken on the day of the first yellow fever vaccination. The CDR3 DNA sequence: TGTGCCAGCAGTTACTCGCGGGACAGGGGGGTCACTGAAGCTTTCTTT. This sequence encodes CASSYSRDRGVTEAFF.